These T cell receptor beta chains were read from a single sample in a study of shared clonotypes between healthy human individuals. Profiling relied on immunoSEQ multiplex PCR, and the TCRdb table lists in-frame clones only, not all of them. The sample shows 550,000 to 750,000 clones, just under 97% of them seen only once. The sample taken for sequencing was naive CD8+ T cells sorted from blood. These TCRs come from a woman aged 25 to 45 in good health. CDR3s include the opening cysteine and the closing phenylalanine or tryptophan. Fields, in order: clone size, V gene, J gene, D gene, CDR3 protein, CDR3 DNA. D genes are given only for firm matches. Expanded clones are given a class, and other clones once, few, many or no size at all.

>-|TRBV19|TRBJ1-2|-
CASSGWGRDNFYGYTF
TGTGCCAGTAGTGGTTGGGGAAGGGACAACTTCTATGGCTACACCTTC
>-|TRBV27|TRBJ2-1|-
CASSTYFGDEQFF
TGTGCCAGCAGCACCTATTTTGGCGATGAGCAGTTCTTC
>once|TRBV14|TRBJ2-7|-
CASSQEWYEQYF
TGTGCCAGCAGCCAAGAATGGTACGAGCAGTACTTC
>-|TRBV7-8|TRBJ2-7|TRBD2
CASSLRLAGLYEQYF
TGTGCCAGCAGCTTACGACTAGCGGGACTCTACGAGCAGTACTTC
>-|TRBV27|TRBJ2-4|TRBD2
CASSPNEGLAGVGNIQYF
TGTGCCAGCAGTCCCAATGAAGGACTAGCGGGAGTGGGAAACATTCAGTACTTC
>-|TRBV6-1|TRBJ1-3|-
CASSEAYGGSGNTIYF
TGTGCCAGCAGTGAAGCATATGGGGGATCTGGAAACACCATATATTTT
>-|TRBV27|TRBJ2-7|TRBD2
CASSLLAGGLEQYF
TGTGCCAGCAGTTTATTAGCGGGAGGTCTTGAGCAGTACTTC
>-|TRBV27|TRBJ2-7|-
CASSFGQLTYEQYF
TGTGCCAGCAGTTTTGGACAGCTGACCTACGAGCAGTACTTC
>-|TRBV10-1|TRBJ2-1|TRBD2
CASSPPGRGLGEQFF
TGCGCCAGCAGTCCCCCCGGGAGGGGTTTGGGTGAGCAGTTCTTC
>-|TRBV6-1|TRBJ1-2|-
CASSEDSYGYTF
TGTGCCAGCAGTGAGGACAGCTATGGCTACACCTTC
>-|TRBV27|TRBJ2-7|-
CASSPPGRGVFAEQYF
TGTGCCAGCAGTCCCCCGGGCAGGGGTGTTTTCGCCGAGCAGTACTTC
>-|TRBV11-3|TRBJ2-7|-
CASSLRGTRSSEQYF
TGTGCCAGCAGCTTAAGGGGAACTAGATCGAGCGAGCAGTACTTC
>-|TRBV5-4|TRBJ2-5|TRBD2
CASSTGLEETQYF
TGTGCCAGCAGCACCGGACTAGAAGAGACCCAGTACTTC
>-|TRBV14|TRBJ1-2|-
CASSQVAGFRYTF
TGTGCCAGCAGCCAAGTGGCAGGGTTCCGCTACACCTTC
>-|TRBV18|TRBJ2-7|-
CASSPDITEQYF
TGTGCCAGCTCACCGGACATAACCGAGCAGTACTTC
>once|TRBV10-3|TRBJ1-1|-
CAISESGGMNTEAFF
TGTGCCATCAGTGAGTCGGGGGGTATGAACACTGAAGCTTTCTTT
>-|TRBV29-1|TRBJ2-5|TRBD2
CSVLAGEGETQYF
TGCAGCGTTTTAGCGGGAGAGGGGGAGACCCAGTACTTC
>-|TRBV13|TRBJ2-5|TRBD1
CASSGEMDRGETQYF
TGTGCCAGCAGCGGAGAAATGGACAGGGGAGAGACCCAGTACTTC
>-|TRBV28|TRBJ1-1|TRBD1
CASSPGQAGTEAFF
TGTGCCAGCAGTCCGGGACAGGCGGGTACTGAAGCTTTCTTT
>-|TRBV28|TRBJ2-1|-
CASRGTREYNNEQFF
TGTGCCAGCAGGGGCACTAGGGAATACAACAATGAGCAGTTCTTC
>few|TRBV7-9|TRBJ2-3|-
CASSLGRADTQYF
TGTGCCAGCAGCTTAGGTAGGGCAGATACGCAGTATTTT
>-|TRBV27|TRBJ2-7|-
CASSLGRAYEQYF
TGTGCCAGCAGTTTGGGGCGGGCCTACGAGCAGTACTTC
>-|TRBV27|TRBJ1-2|TRBD1
CASSSGQVPVGYTF
TGTGCCAGCAGTTCGGGACAGGTCCCTGTGGGCTACACCTTC
>-|TRBV4-1|TRBJ2-7|-
CASSQQGYEQYF
TGCGCCAGCAGCCAGCAGGGGTACGAGCAGTACTTC
>-|TRBV7-9|TRBJ2-1|TRBD2
CASAGSGGYNEQFF
TGTGCCAGCGCTGGGAGCGGGGGATACAATGAGCAGTTCTTC
>-|TRBV2|TRBJ2-1|-
CASTAGINNEQFF
TGTGCCAGCACGGCGGGGATAAACAATGAGCAGTTCTTC
>-|TRBV10-1|TRBJ2-7|-
CASSDLYEQYF
TGCGCCAGCAGTGACCTCTACGAGCAGTACTTC
>-|TRBV5-6|TRBJ2-7|-
CASSLGATYSYEQYF
TGTGCCAGCAGCTTGGGAGCGACCTACTCCTACGAGCAGTACTTC
>-|TRBV15|TRBJ1-1|-
CATSTRVGVTEAFF
TGTGCCACCAGCACCAGGGTCGGGGTCACTGAAGCTTTCTTT
>-|TRBV27|TRBJ2-7|-
CASMGGSREQYF
TGTGCCAGCATGGGGGGCTCTAGGGAGCAGTACTTC
>-|TRBV5-4|TRBJ2-1|-
CASGLQGSYNEQFF
TGTGCCAGCGGATTACAGGGATCCTACAATGAGCAGTTCTTC
>-|TRBV16|TRBJ1-5|TRBD1
CASSQFGSGGNQPQHF
TGTGCCAGCAGCCAATTCGGTTCAGGGGGTAATCAGCCCCAGCATTTT
>-|TRBV28|TRBJ1-2|-
CASSSSQGMNGYTF
TGTGCCAGCAGTTCTAGTCAGGGAATGAATGGCTACACCTTC
>-|TRBV4-1|TRBJ2-7|-
CASSLDSDEQYF
TGCGCCAGCAGCCTGGACAGCGACGAGCAGTACTTC
>-|TRBV4-1|TRBJ2-1|-
CASSQEKASSNEQFF
TGCGCCAGCAGCCAAGAAAAGGCTAGTAGCAATGAGCAGTTCTTC
>-|TRBV7-6|TRBJ1-1|-
CASIPGFGTEAFF
TGTGCCAGCATCCCAGGGTTTGGCACTGAAGCTTTCTTT
>-|TRBV29-1|TRBJ2-7|-
CGVELEGQDEQYF
TGCGGCGTTGAATTGGAGGGTCAAGACGAGCAGTACTTC
>-|TRBV29-1|TRBJ1-6|-
CSVGEGDNSPLHF
TGCAGCGTTGGGGAGGGAGATAATTCACCCCTCCACTTT
>-|TRBV7-6|TRBJ1-5|-
CASSLEPGSQPQHF
TGTGCCAGCAGCTTAGAGCCAGGGTCTCAGCCCCAGCATTTT
>-|TRBV1|TRBJ2-5|-
CTSSCSGTQRRETQYF
TGCACCAGCAGCTGTTCTGGGACCCAGAGGCGGGAGACCCAGTACTTC
>-|TRBV27|TRBJ2-5|TRBD2
CASSFLGGSGQETQYF
TGTGCCAGCAGTTTTTTGGGCGGGAGTGGCCAAGAGACCCAGTACTTC
>-|TRBV30|TRBJ2-5|-
CAWSRGGHQETQYF
TGTGCCTGGAGTAGGGGGGGGCACCAAGAGACCCAGTACTTC
>-|TRBV7-9|TRBJ2-1|-
CASSFGDNEQFF
TGTGCCAGCAGCTTCGGGGACAATGAGCAGTTCTTC
>once|TRBV27|TRBJ1-5|-
CASSLGVLNQPQHF
TGTGCCAGCAGTTTGGGAGTTTTGAATCAGCCCCAGCATTTT
>-|TRBV28|TRBJ2-5|TRBD2
CASSLNPGGETQYF
TGTGCCAGCAGTTTAAACCCGGGGGGGGAGACCCAGTACTTC
>once|TRBV5-6|TRBJ2-3|-
CASSLLIGTDTQYF
TGTGCCAGCAGCTTGTTAATAGGCACAGATACGCAGTATTTT
>-|TRBV10-3|TRBJ2-3|TRBD2
CAISAAGDTDTQYF
TGTGCCATCAGTGCAGCGGGGGACACAGATACGCAGTATTTT
>-|TRBV27|TRBJ2-2|TRBD2
CASSLSGGGPFGELFF
TGTGCCAGCAGTTTATCTGGGGGAGGGCCTTTTGGGGAGCTGTTTTTT
>-|TRBV11-3|TRBJ1-3|TRBD1
CASSPRDRVGGNTIYF
TGTGCCAGCAGCCCCCGCGACAGGGTGGGTGGAAACACCATATATTTT
>-|TRBV19|TRBJ1-1|TRBD1
CASSLATGQVAAFF
TGTGCCAGTAGTTTGGCGACAGGGCAGGTGGCGGCTTTCTTT
>-|TRBV7-8|TRBJ2-7|-
CASSLGGSLGSYEQYF
TGTGCCAGCAGCTTAGGAGGATCTCTGGGATCTTACGAGCAGTACTTC
>-|TRBV27|TRBJ2-2|-
CASSFSGTPGELFF
TGTGCCAGCAGTTTCTCCGGGACACCCGGGGAGCTGTTTTTT